Presented here are 15 T cell receptor beta chains from one specimen sequenced in a study of tumor-infiltrating lymphocytes in primary liver carcinoma. From unsorted bulk tissue weighing roughly 19-34 mg, DNA and RNA were co-extracted. The authors made TCR beta cDNA from 500 to 600 ng total RNA with a constant-region primer. Each TCR beta library was derived from three nested multiplex PCR rounds that employed slightly modified ARM-PCR. The first two PCR rounds used TRBV1-TRBV30 primers with a Cbeta primer, roughly 10 cycles each. TCRdb passed the multiplex PCR reads through MiXCR, listing each CDR3 protein once. The sample lists some 30,000 distinct CDR3 sequences, 76% occurring once. The sequencing input was liver tumor tissue from sampling region 5. Sample subset: tumor region T5, tumor centre. The receptors stem from a man aged 40-55 years with primary liver carcinoma and hepatitis B virus infection.

This clonotype was observed once. The germline gene is not matched at one end of the junction; a read error may be the cause. The chain recombines TRBV4-2 with TRBJ2-3; 10 positions match TRBD2. Germline assignment: CDR1 LGHNA and CDR2 YNFKEQ. This CDR3 contains 18 residues. CDR3 sequence: CASSQEALLAGATHTQYF. CDR3 coding DNA: TGTGCCAGCAGTCAAGAGGCGCTTCTAGCGGGAGCGACACATACGCAGTATTTT.

A word on this clonotype: One junction end does not reproduce the germline sequence, and a read error may be involved. V gene TRBV6-1 combines with J gene TRBJ2-7; D possibly corresponds to TRBD2 (6 bases). The CDR3 runs to 14 residues. Germline-derived CDR1 and CDR2 are MNHNS and SASEGT. This CDR3 reads CARSEGTPPYEQYF. The CDR3 DNA is TGTGCCAGGAGCGAGGGGACTCCCCCCTACGAGCAGTATTTC.

A word on this clonotype: Germline is not matched at one junction end, which may reflect a read error. The J gene is TRBJ2-1, the V gene TRBV11-2, with D maybe TRBD2 (6 bases). CDR3 length: 21 amino acids. Germline CDR1 is SGHAT and CDR2 is FQNNGV. Here the CDR3 DNA reads TGTGCCAGCAGCTTCAAGTATGGGTTGGGGCGGGATTGGTGGAACTACGATGAGCAGTTCTTC. Residues: CASSFKYGLGRDWWNYDEQFF.

About this clonotype itself: The missing conserved phenylalanine or tryptophan at the end of this CDR3 makes a read error likely. It is unclear where the CDR3 begins or ends on the DNA, so no DNA is shown, and the CDR3 is as TCRdb lists it. V gene TRBV12-3 or TRBV12-4 combines with J gene TRBJ2-1; the table's D call TRBD1 went unverified against the DNA. The CDR3 sequence runs 15 residues, both termini included. The CDR3 sequence is CASSLVQGGGNEEFS.

Points on this clonotype: A much more abundant neighbour one base away suggests this may be a read error. J is TRBJ2-7 and V is TRBV6-6; TRBD2 aligns across 7 bases. Germline V gene lookup returns CDR1 MNHNY and CDR2 SVGAGI (reference sequence). The CDR3 is 17 residues long. The CDR3 bases are TGTGCCAGCAGTCACTCGGTTGTGCGCGGGAGTGCACACGAGGAGTACTTC. It yields the protein CASSHSVVRGSAHEEYF.

This clonotype was observed at least ten times. This sequence joins TRBV6-1 and TRBJ2-5, with no clear D. With 2 bases removed from V and 5 bases from J, the gap between germline ends came to 12 bases. The CDR3 totals 14 residues. In germline, CDR1 is MNHNS, CDR2 SASEGT. For the CDR3, the DNA is TGTGCCAGCAGTGAATATGGCGGCGGTGAGACCCAGTACTTC. Amino acid sequence: CASSEYGGGETQYF.

Regarding this clonotype: The junction differs from germline at one of its ends, possibly a read error. J is TRBJ1-2 and V is TRBV6-5; tentative D call: TRBD1 (5 bases). The CDR3 is 14 residues long. The germline V gene encodes CDR1 MNHEY and CDR2 SVGAGI. The CDR3 sequence: CASSYSRGRVGYTF. The CDR3 coding sequence is TGTGCTAGCAGTTACTCGAGGGGCAGGGTGGGCTACACCTTC.

The chain couples TRBV7-9 to TRBJ2-1; D perhaps matches TRBD1 (6 bases). From germline, CDR1 is SEHNR and CDR2 FQNEAQ (reference sequence). Trimming left V 5 bases short and J 7 bases short, with 24 bases between. The CDR3 covers 17 residues. CDR3 in DNA: TGTGCCAGCAGCCTATCACATCAGGGGCCTAAAACAAATGAGCAGTTCTTC. Its translation: CASSLSHQGPKTNEQFF.

By proportion, this clonotype is medium-sized. CDR3 in DNA: TGCGCCAGCAGCCAAGTCACAAGGGGGGATACGCAGTATTTT. Translated: CASSQVTRGDTQYF. V usage is TRBV4-1 and J usage is TRBJ2-3; D perhaps matches TRBD1 (6 bases). V was pared by 1 base and J by 6 bases, with 11 bases between. Germline V gives CDR1 MGHRA, CDR2 YSYEKL. The CDR3 covers 14 residues.

With regard to this clonotype: A read error may produce the germline difference seen at one junction end. The V gene is TRBV5-4, the J gene TRBJ1-1; the match to TRBD1 covers 9 bases. CDR3 length equals 14 residues. CDR1 and CDR2 from the germline V gene are SGHNT and YYREEE (reference sequence). This CDR3 reads CASSSTGGGTESFF. In DNA, the CDR3 is TGTGCCAGCAGCTCTACAGGGGGCGGCACTGAATCTTTCTTT.

A note on this clonotype: One end of the junction fails to match germline, which may point to a read error. The genes are TRBV10-3 and TRBJ2-2, with 7 bases aligning to TRBD1. This CDR3 is built from 17 residues. CDR1 and CDR2 from the germline V gene are ENHRY and SYGVKD. The CDR3 nucleotides read TGTGCCATCAGTGAGTTCGAAGCCGGGCCAGGCACAGGGGAACTGTTTTTT. This codes for CAISEFEAGPGTGELFF.

The gene calls are TRBV11-3 and TRBJ2-3; TRBD2 matches 7 bases. The CDR3 extends over 17 amino acids. V lost 3 bases and J lost 4; bases outside the gene matches: 13. Germline CDR1 reads SGHNT; CDR2 reads YENEEA. The CDR3 sequence is CASSFPVGGSQADTQYF. The CDR3 nucleotides are TGTGCCAGCAGCTTCCCGGTGGGCGGGAGTCAGGCAGATACGCAGTATTTT.

Comments on this clonotype: A single base separates this from a much larger clone, so it may be a read error. The chain employs TRBV7-6 and TRBJ2-5; TRBD2 agrees at 11 bases. Germline loops: CDR1 SGHVS, CDR2 FNYEAQ. V gave up 4 bases and J gave up 9 bases; unmatched junction bases: 13. The CDR3 extends over 16 amino acids. The CDR3: CASSSLAGGPLKAQYF. CDR3 coding DNA: TGTGCCAGCAGCTCGCTAGCGGGAGGCCCCCTCAAGGCCCAGTACTTC.

The chain recombines TRBV9 with TRBJ2-4; possible D gene TRBD1, 6 bases. Germline assignment: CDR1 SGDLS and CDR2 YYNGEE. V was shortened by 8 bases and J by 0 bases, with 24 bases between the two germline ends. The CDR3 sequence is 18 residues long. The CDR3 DNA sequence: TGTGCCAGTAGCTCGCCGGATGGTCAGGGGAGAGCCAAAAACATTCAGTACTTC. It codes for CASSSPDGQGRAKNIQYF.

The V and J genes are TRBV10-1 and TRBJ2-1; D may be TRBD2 (6 bases). In germline, CDR1 is WNHNN, CDR2 SYGVQD (reference sequence). CDR3 length: 14 amino acids. CDR3 bases: TGCGACAGACCACCCAGGGCGGGATACAATGAGCAGTTCTTC. Amino acid sequence: CDRPPRAGYNEQFF.